This T cell receptor (beta chain) was identified during a study of blood T cell repertoires in COVID-19. Study-level information: Samples of COVID-19 (acute and convalescent) were obtained from the United States, Italy and Spain. Sources were T cells, B-cell-depleted T cells, or PBMCs; the material itself was cDNA or gDNA.

The CDR3 is 17 amino acids. The V gene's germline CDR1 is LGHDT and CDR2 YNNKEL (reference sequence). Trimming left V 0 bases short and J 4 bases short, with 15 bases between. Per the authors' pipeline: How many nucleated cells were present was estimated from reference gene primer amplification. TCRdb keeps only in-frame clones here, not all; method: immunoSEQ multiplex PCR. That table supplies the V and J calls and clone size; D and trimming were determined from the DNA. The table records around 120,000 clones, around 80% of them present only once. The sequencing input was peripheral blood. The sequence was obtained from a man between 65 and 80 years old with acute or convalescent COVID-19. The V gene is TRBV3-1 (or the pseudogene TRBV3-2), the J gene TRBJ1-4, with a weak D call TRBD1 (5 bases). CDR3 nucleotides: TGTGCCAGCAGCCAAGATGGGTTGGGCAGGGATAATGAAAAACTGTTTTTT. The encoded protein is CASSQDGLGRDNEKLFF.